These 2 T cell receptor beta chains came from one sample sequenced in a study of human T cells and chemical hapten exposure. Time point in this sample: patch test 3, about 24 weeks after DPC sensitization. Stated treatment: therapeutic diphenylcyclopropenone sensitization with weekly scalp DPC. TCRdb reprocessed the RACE reads with MiXCR, giving one entry per CDR3 protein. The sample has about 120,000 distinct CDR3 sequences, 11% seen once. This material consisted of whole blood, taken in connection with sensitization to the hapten diphenylcyclopropenone (DPC). The source is a woman between 45 and 60 years old with alopecia areata. Some clones in this sample may be carry-over from other donors' samples.

This clonotype showed up just a few times. This sequence joins TRBV27 and TRBJ2-7, with TRBD2 matching over 10 bases. The germline gives CDR1 MNHEY, CDR2 SMNVEV (reference sequence). With 5 bases clipped from V and 4 bases from J, the junction kept 5 bases outside the gene matches. CDR3 length: 14 amino acids. CDR3 sequence: CASSPGTSEYEQYF. The CDR3 nucleotides read TGTGCCAGCAGTCCCGGGACTAGCGAATACGAGCAGTACTTC.

The chain links TRBV7-2 to TRBJ2-2, with D perhaps matching TRBD2 (6 bases). This CDR3 region has 13 residues. Trimming took off 5 bases at V and 8 bases at J, with 12 bases between the two ends. Germline assignment: CDR1 SGHTA and CDR2 FQGNSA. CDR3: CASSRECWGELFF. CDR3 coding DNA: TGTGCCAGCAGCCGGGAGTGCTGGGGGGAGCTGTTTTTT. Filled out from reference TRBV7-2 and TRBJ2-2, the complete variable domain reads GAGVSQSPSNKVTEKGKDVELRCDPISGHTALYWYRQSLGQGLEFLIYFQGNSAPDKSGLPSDRFSAERTGGSVSTLTIQRTQQEDSAVYLCASSRECWGELFFGEGSRLTVL.